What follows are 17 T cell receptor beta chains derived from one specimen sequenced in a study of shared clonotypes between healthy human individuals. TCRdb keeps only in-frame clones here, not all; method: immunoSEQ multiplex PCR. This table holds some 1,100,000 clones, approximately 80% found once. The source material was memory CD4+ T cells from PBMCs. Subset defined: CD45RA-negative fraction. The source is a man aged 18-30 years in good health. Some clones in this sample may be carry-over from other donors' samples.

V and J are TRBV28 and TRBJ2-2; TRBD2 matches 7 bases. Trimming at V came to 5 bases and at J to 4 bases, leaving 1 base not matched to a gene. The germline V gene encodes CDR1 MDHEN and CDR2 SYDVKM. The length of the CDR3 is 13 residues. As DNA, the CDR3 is TGTGCCAGCAGTCGGACTAGCACCGGGGAGCTGTTTTTT. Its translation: CASSRTSTGELFF.

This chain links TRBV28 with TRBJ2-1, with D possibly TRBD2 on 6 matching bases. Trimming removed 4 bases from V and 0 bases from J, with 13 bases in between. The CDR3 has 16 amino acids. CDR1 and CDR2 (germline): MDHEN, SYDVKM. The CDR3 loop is CASSSRLGGSYNEQFF. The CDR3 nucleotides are TGTGCCAGCAGTTCTCGACTAGGCGGCTCCTACAATGAGCAGTTCTTC.

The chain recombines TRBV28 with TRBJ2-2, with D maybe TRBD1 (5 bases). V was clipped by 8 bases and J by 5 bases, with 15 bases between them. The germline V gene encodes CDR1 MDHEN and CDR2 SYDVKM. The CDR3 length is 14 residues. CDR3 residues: CASLGQGKTGELFF. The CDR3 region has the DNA TGTGCCAGCCTAGGGCAGGGAAAGACCGGGGAGCTGTTTTTT.

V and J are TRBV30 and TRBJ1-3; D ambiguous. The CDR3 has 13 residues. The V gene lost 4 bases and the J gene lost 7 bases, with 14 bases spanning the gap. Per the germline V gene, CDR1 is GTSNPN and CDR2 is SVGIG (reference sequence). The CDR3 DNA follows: TGTGCCTGGACCCTCGGCAACACCAACACCATATATTTT. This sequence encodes CAWTLGNTNTIYF.

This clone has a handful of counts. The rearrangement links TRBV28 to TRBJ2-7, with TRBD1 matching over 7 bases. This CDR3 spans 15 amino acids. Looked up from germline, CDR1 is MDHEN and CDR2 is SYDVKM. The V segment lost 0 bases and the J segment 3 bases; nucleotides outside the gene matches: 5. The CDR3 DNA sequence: TGTGCCAGCAGTTTATGGGCAGGGGGATACTACGAGCAGTACTTC. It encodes CASSLWAGGYYEQYF.

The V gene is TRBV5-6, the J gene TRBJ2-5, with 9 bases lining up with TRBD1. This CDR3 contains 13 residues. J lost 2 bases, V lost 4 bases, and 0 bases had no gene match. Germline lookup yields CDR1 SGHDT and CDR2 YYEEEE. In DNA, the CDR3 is TGTGCCAGCAGCGACAGGGGGCAAGAGACCCAGTACTTC. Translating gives CASSDRGQETQYF.

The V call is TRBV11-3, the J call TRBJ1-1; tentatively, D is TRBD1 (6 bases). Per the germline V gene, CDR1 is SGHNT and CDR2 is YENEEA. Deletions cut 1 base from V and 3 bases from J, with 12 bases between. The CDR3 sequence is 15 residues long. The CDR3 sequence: CASSLGGARDTEAFF. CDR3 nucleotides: TGTGCCAGCAGCTTAGGGGGGGCGCGGGACACTGAAGCTTTCTTT.

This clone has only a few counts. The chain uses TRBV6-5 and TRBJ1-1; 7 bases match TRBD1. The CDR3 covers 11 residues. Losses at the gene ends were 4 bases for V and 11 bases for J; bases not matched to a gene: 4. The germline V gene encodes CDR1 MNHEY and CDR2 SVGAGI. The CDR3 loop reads CASSSHRGAFF. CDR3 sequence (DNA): TGTGCCAGCAGTTCTCACAGGGGTGCTTTCTTT.

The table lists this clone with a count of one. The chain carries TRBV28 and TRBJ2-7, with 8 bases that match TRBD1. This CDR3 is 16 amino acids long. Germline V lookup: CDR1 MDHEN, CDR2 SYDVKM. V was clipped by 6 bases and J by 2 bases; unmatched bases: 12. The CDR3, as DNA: TGTGCCAGCAGCTCTCGCCAGGGGGCCCATCCCTACGAGCAGTACTTC. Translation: CASSSRQGAHPYEQYF.

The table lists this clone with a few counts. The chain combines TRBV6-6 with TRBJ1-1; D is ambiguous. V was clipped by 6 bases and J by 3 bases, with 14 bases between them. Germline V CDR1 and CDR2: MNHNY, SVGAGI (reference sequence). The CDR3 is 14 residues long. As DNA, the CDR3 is TGTGCCAGCAGCCCTGGTGGTGCGGACACTGAAGCTTTCTTT. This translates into CASSPGGADTEAFF.

DNA for the CDR3: TGTGCCAGCAGCCCAGGGACGATTGAAGCTTTCTTT. It codes for CASSPGTIEAFF. V usage is TRBV11-2 and J usage is TRBJ1-1; perhaps TRBD1 as D (5 bases). Trimming took off 5 bases at V and 7 bases at J, with 11 bases between the two ends. The CDR3 length is 12 residues. Germline V gene lookup returns CDR1 SGHAT and CDR2 FQNNGV.

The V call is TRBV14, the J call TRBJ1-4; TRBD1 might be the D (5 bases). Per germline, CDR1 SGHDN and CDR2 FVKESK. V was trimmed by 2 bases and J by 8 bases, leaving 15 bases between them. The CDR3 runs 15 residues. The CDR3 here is CASSQNEGHGEKLFF. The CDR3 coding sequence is TGTGCCAGCAGCCAAAATGAGGGGCATGGAGAAAAACTGTTTTTT.

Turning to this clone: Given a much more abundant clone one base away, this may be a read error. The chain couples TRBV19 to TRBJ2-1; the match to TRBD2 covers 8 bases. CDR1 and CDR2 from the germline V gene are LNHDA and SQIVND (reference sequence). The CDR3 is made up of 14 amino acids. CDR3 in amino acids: CASSIGTSPLSLLF. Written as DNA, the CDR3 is TGTGCCAGTAGTATCGGGACTAGTCCACTTTCCCTGCTCTTC. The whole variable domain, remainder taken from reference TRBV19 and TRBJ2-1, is DGGITQSPKYLFRKEGQNVTLSCEQNLNHDAMYWYRQDPGQGLRLIYYSQIVNDFQKGDIAEGYSVSREKKESFPLTVTSAQKNPTAFYLCASSIGTSPLSLLFGPGTRLTVL.

CDR3 loop: CASSYGAETHEQYF. CDR3 DNA sequence: TGTGCCAGCAGTTACGGGGCGGAAACCCACGAGCAGTACTTC. V is TRBV6-6 and J is TRBJ2-7; TRBD1 might be the D (5 bases). Per the germline V gene, CDR1 is MNHNY and CDR2 is SVGAGI (reference sequence). Trimming removed 2 bases from V and 5 bases from J, with 13 bases in between. This CDR3 contains 14 residues.

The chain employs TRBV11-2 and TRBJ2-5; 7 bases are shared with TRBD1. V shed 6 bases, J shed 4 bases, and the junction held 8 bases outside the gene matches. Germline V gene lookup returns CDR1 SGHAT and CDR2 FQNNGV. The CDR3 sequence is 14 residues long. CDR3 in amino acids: CASRHTGVGETQYF. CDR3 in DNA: TGTGCCAGCAGGCATACAGGGGTCGGAGAGACCCAGTACTTC.

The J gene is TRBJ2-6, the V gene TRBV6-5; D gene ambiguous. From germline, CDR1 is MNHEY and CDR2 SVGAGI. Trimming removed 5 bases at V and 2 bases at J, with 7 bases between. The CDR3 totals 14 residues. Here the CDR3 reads CASSRSAGANVLTF. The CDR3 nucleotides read TGTGCCAGCAGTAGGAGCGCTGGGGCCAACGTCCTGACTTTC.

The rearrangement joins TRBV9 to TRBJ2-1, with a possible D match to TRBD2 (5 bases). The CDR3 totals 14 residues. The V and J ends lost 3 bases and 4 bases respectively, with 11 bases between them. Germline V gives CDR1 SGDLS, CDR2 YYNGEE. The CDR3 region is CASSEVGVYNEQFF. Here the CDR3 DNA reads TGTGCCAGCAGCGAGGTCGGGGTGTACAATGAGCAGTTCTTC.